The 22 T cell receptor beta chains below all came from one sample that was sequenced in a study of cytomegalovirus exposure and HLA in healthy donors. Both 60 Vbeta primers and 13 Jbeta primers went into the PCR. Measured with immunoSEQ multiplex PCR; TCRdb has only the in-frame clones, and not every one. This table holds under 150,000 clones, about 78% found once. The specimen was PBMCs. The receptors derive from a woman aged 25 to 45 in good health and CMV-seropositive.

This chain links TRBV30 with TRBJ2-2, with D uncertain. The CDR3 consists of 12 residues. V lost 2 bases, J lost 7 bases, and 8 bases lay in between. The germline CDR1 and CDR2 sequences are GTSNPN and SVGIG (reference sequence). The CDR3 DNA sequence: TGTGCCTGGAGTCGGGTGGGCGGGGAGCTGTTTTTT. Translation: CAWSRVGGELFF.

The chain employs TRBV11-3 and TRBJ1-1; a possible D gene is TRBD1 (6 bases). The CDR3 totals 16 residues. V shed 6 bases and J shed 1 base, with 18 bases lying between them. Per germline, CDR1 SGHNT and CDR2 YENEEA. The CDR3 region is CASRRGVTGSNTEAFF. The CDR3 DNA reads TGTGCCAGCAGAAGGGGAGTGACAGGATCGAACACTGAAGCTTTCTTT.

This clone appeared once. V gene TRBV7-9 combines with J gene TRBJ2-5, with 7 positions matching TRBD1. The CDR3 covers 18 residues. J lost 3 bases, V lost 1 base, and 14 bases had no gene match. Germline assignment: CDR1 SEHNR and CDR2 FQNEAQ (reference sequence). CDR3 bases: TGTGCCAGCAGCTTAGTCGGTTGGGACCCCGGGACAGAAGAGACCCAGTACTTC. It specifies CASSLVGWDPGTEETQYF.

This rearrangement joins TRBV5-1 to TRBJ2-7; 10 nucleotides line up with TRBD2. The CDR3 is 13 amino acids. V shed 5 bases, J shed 3 bases, and the junction held 2 bases outside the gene matches. Germline loops: CDR1 SGHRS, CDR2 YFSETQ. CDR3 region: CASRASGSYEQYF. CDR3 sequence (DNA): TGCGCCAGCAGAGCTAGCGGGAGCTACGAGCAGTACTTC. Full variable domain (outside the CDR3, taken from reference TRBV5-1 and TRBJ2-7): KAGVTQTPRYLIKTRGQQVTLSCSPISGHRSVSWYQQTPGQGLQFLFEYFSETQRNKGNFPGRFSGRQFSNSRSEMNVSTLELGDSALYLCASRASGSYEQYFGPGTRLTVT.

This clone was found once. The identical CDR3 is also encoded by other nucleotide sequences in the sample. The chain is built from TRBV7-9 and TRBJ1-5; D not resolved. The CDR3 loop spans 15 amino acids. V lost 5 bases to trimming and J lost 0 bases, with 11 bases between them. Germline V lookup: CDR1 SEHNR, CDR2 FQNEAQ (reference sequence). The DNA of the CDR3 is TGTGCCAGCAGCACTACGGGGAATAGCAATCAGCCCCAGCATTTT. It yields the protein CASSTTGNSNQPQHF.

V usage is TRBV7-9 and J usage is TRBJ2-7, with D unresolved. Germline values: CDR1 SEHNR, CDR2 FQNEAQ (reference sequence). The CDR3 loop spans 13 amino acids. The V and J ends lost 6 bases and 3 bases respectively, with 12 bases between them. CDR3 sequence (DNA): TGTGCCAGCAGGTCGTCGGAGCGCTACGAGCAGTACTTC. Its translation: CASRSSERYEQYF.

V gene TRBV15 combines with J gene TRBJ2-7; TRBD2 might be the D (5 bases). The CDR3 extends over 17 amino acids. Germline CDR1 is LNHNV and CDR2 is YYDKDF (reference sequence). Trimming cost V 3 bases and J 0 bases, with 18 bases left between them. CDR3 residues: CATSSKSGSMVSYEQYF. CDR3 nucleotides: TGTGCCACCAGCAGCAAAAGCGGTTCAATGGTCTCCTACGAGCAGTACTTC. Complete variable domain (other parts from reference TRBV15 and TRBJ2-7): DAMVIQNPRYQVTQFGKPVTLSCSQTLNHNVMYWYQQKSSQAPKLLFHYYDKDFNNEADTPDNFQSRRPNTSFCFLDIRSPGLGDTAMYLCATSSKSGSMVSYEQYFGPGTRLTVT.

This clone was seen a single time. V is TRBV11-2 and J is TRBJ2-7; D unclear. The CDR3 is 13 residues long. Germline V lookup: CDR1 SGHAT, CDR2 FQNNGV. Trimming pared 2 bases from V and 4 bases from J, leaving 9 bases between. The CDR3 DNA sequence: TGTGCCAGCAGCTTAAACATTTTGTACGAGCAGTACTTC. It encodes CASSLNILYEQYF.

The rearrangement links TRBV19 to TRBJ2-7; 11 bases are a match to TRBD1. CDR1 is LNHDA and CDR2 is SQIVND in the germline V gene (reference sequence). Trimming removed 7 bases from V and 3 bases from J; junction bases left unmatched: 8. The CDR3 has 15 amino acids. CDR3 region: CASTPGTGGRYEQYF. Written as DNA, the CDR3 is TGTGCCAGTACCCCCGGGACAGGGGGTCGCTACGAGCAGTACTTC.

CDR3: CASSQGISSTDTQYF. CDR3 bases: TGCGCCAGCAGCCAAGGTATTAGTAGCACAGATACGCAGTATTTT. The chain couples TRBV4-1 to TRBJ2-3; D uncertain. The germline V and J ends were trimmed by 1 base and 0 bases, with 8 bases remaining between them. The CDR3 length is 15 residues. Germline V lookup: CDR1 MGHRA, CDR2 YSYEKL.

This clone has more than one count but fewer than ten. The V and J genes are TRBV6-5 and TRBJ2-7; no clear D gene. Germline CDR1 reads MNHEY; CDR2 reads SVGAGI. The CDR3 runs to 14 residues. Trimming removed 5 bases from V and 0 bases from J, with 11 bases in between. The CDR3 region has the DNA TGTGCCAGCAGTGAATTGCACAGCTCCTACGAGCAGTACTTC. This codes for CASSELHSSYEQYF.

This chain connects TRBV4-2 to TRBJ2-7; 9 bases align to TRBD2. CDR1 and CDR2 (germline): LGHNA, YNFKEQ. The junction had 4 bases not matched to a gene; V was cut back by 1 base and J by 3 bases. This CDR3 spans 15 amino acids. CDR3 in amino acids: CASSQGAGGYYEQYF. In DNA, the CDR3 is TGTGCCAGCAGCCAAGGAGCGGGGGGCTACTACGAGCAGTACTTC.

V gene TRBV9 combines with J gene TRBJ2-7; 9 nucleotides line up with TRBD1. Germline V gives CDR1 SGDLS, CDR2 YYNGEE. J gave up 5 bases and V 2 bases, and 8 bases lay outside the gene matches. This CDR3 region has 15 residues. CDR3 nucleotide sequence: TGTGCCAGCAGCGTCACCGGGACAGGGTATGACGAGCAGTACTTC. This gives the protein CASSVTGTGYDEQYF.

The rearrangement links TRBV7-9 to TRBJ2-7; perhaps TRBD1 as D (5 bases). V was shortened by 7 bases and J by 3 bases, with 16 bases between the two germline ends. Looked up from germline, CDR1 is SEHNR and CDR2 is FQNEAQ (reference sequence). This CDR3 has 14 residues. The CDR3 nucleotides read TGTGCCAGCACCCTCCCAGGACACAGCTACGAGCAGTACTTC. Translated: CASTLPGHSYEQYF.

The chain couples TRBV19 to TRBJ1-5; 7 positions match TRBD1. Trimming at V came to 5 bases and at J to 7 bases, leaving 5 bases not matched to a gene. Germline V lookup: CDR1 LNHDA, CDR2 SQIVND (reference sequence). The CDR3 runs 13 residues. In DNA, the CDR3 is TGTGCCAGTAGTGGAGGGGGCGACCAGCCCCAGCATTTT. Encoded protein: CASSGGGDQPQHF.

The chain joins TRBV30 to TRBJ2-7; 9 bases align to TRBD2. CDR3 size: 14 residues. V was pared by 5 bases and J by 4 bases, with 9 bases of the junction left unmatched. CDR1 and CDR2 from the germline V gene are GTSNPN and SVGIG (reference sequence). The CDR3 DNA follows: TGTGCCTGGGCGGCGGGAGGGCCCCTATACGAGCAGTACTTC. It yields the protein CAWAAGGPLYEQYF.

CDR3 sequence: CASTSTGGFQTQYF. The CDR3 nucleotides read TGTGCCAGTACTTCCACTGGGGGGTTCCAGACCCAGTACTTC. V and J are TRBV19 and TRBJ2-5; a possible D gene is TRBD2 (6 bases). Trimming stripped 7 bases from V and 6 bases from J, with 18 bases between. The length of the CDR3 is 14 residues. Germline lookup yields CDR1 LNHDA and CDR2 SQIVND (reference sequence).

V usage is TRBV12-5 and J usage is TRBJ2-7; D possibly corresponds to TRBD2 (6 bases). The CDR3 extends over 12 amino acids. Germline values: CDR1 LGHNT, CDR2 FRNRAP. The V end lost 5 bases, the J end lost 3 bases, and 8 bases lay between the germline ends. The CDR3 loop is CASGRDFYEQYF. The CDR3 nucleotides read TGTGCTAGTGGTCGGGACTTCTACGAGCAGTACTTC. The full variable domain, completed using reference TRBV12-5 and TRBJ2-7, is DARVTQTPRHKVTEMGQEVTMRCQPILGHNTVFWYRQTMMQGLELLAYFRNRAPLDDSGMPKDRFSAEMPDATLATLKIQPSEPRDSAVYFCASGRDFYEQYFGPGTRLTVT.

This clone has only a few counts. The V call is TRBV27, the J call TRBJ2-3; D is uncertain. Germline CDR1 reads MNHEY; CDR2 reads SMNVEV (reference sequence). This CDR3 comprises 17 residues. V lost 5 bases to trimming and J lost 1 base, with 19 bases between them. CDR3 DNA: TGTGCCAGCAGTACGGTCAGGTTAGGCAGTCGCACAGATACGCAGTATTTT. It translates to CASSTVRLGSRTDTQYF.

The genes are TRBV6-6 and TRBJ1-1; 7 nucleotides agree with TRBD1. This CDR3 spans 11 amino acids. Germline CDR1 and CDR2: MNHNY and SVGAGI (reference sequence). J was trimmed by 9 bases and V by 6 bases; bases with no gene match: 4. This chain's CDR3 is CASSQGQKAFF. In DNA form, the CDR3 reads TGTGCCAGCAGCCAGGGACAGAAAGCTTTCTTT.

V is TRBV12-5 and J is TRBJ2-5; 9 nucleotides match TRBD1. In germline, CDR1 is LGHNT, CDR2 FRNRAP. CDR3 size: 16 residues. J was trimmed by 1 base and V by 3 bases; bases with no gene match: 6. For the CDR3, the DNA is TGTGCTAGTGGTTTTGGGACAGGGCCAGCCCAAGAGACCCAGTACTTC. This gives the protein CASGFGTGPAQETQYF.

V usage is TRBV7-2 and J usage is TRBJ2-3, with no clear D. Germline CDR1 and CDR2: SGHTA and FQGNSA. Trimming left V 5 bases short and J 2 bases short, with 8 bases between. The CDR3 extends over 13 amino acids. The CDR3, as DNA: TGTGCCAGCAGCCCCTCGTCCACAGATACGCAGTATTTT. Encoded protein: CASSPSSTDTQYF.